The clone carrying this T cell receptor (beta chain) has ten or more counts. This sample is drawn from a study of read filtering for tumor transcriptome and immune sequencing. About the study: DNase treatment preceded whole-transcriptome library preparation.

At the time of active disease, bone marrow was collected from every patient. This library used roughly 400 ng RNA and molecular barcoded adaptors spanning alpha/delta and beta/gamma chains. Each CDR3 protein is one row after TCRdb ran MiXCR on the reads. The table includes more than 100,000 distinct CDR3 sequences, approximately 13% detected once. Sequenced: a population of CD138-negative cells sorted from bone marrow. This clonotype was sampled from a donor aged 40 or older with multiple myeloma.

CDR3 nucleotides: TGTGCCAGCAGCCGAATAGGGAGCTCCTACGAGCAGTACTTC. It is translated as CASSRIGSSYEQYF. This chain links TRBV7-9 with TRBJ2-7; TRBD2 might be the D (5 bases). This CDR3 is built from 14 residues. Germline CDR1 and CDR2: SEHNR and FQNEAQ (reference sequence). Trimming removed 5 bases at V and 0 bases at J, with 11 bases between.